One sample yielded the 8 T cell receptor beta chains listed below, sequenced in a study of blood T cell repertoires in COVID-19. Assay used: immunoSEQ multiplex PCR; TCRdb lists only in-frame clones, some missing. The sample contains around 340,000 clones, 88% of which appear only once. The specimen sequenced was PBMCs or T cells enriched from blood (not recorded which). All receptors come from a woman between 25 and 40 years old who had been exposed to COVID-19.

This chain uses TRBV7-8 with TRBJ2-1; TRBD2 agrees at 9 bases. CDR1 is SGHVS and CDR2 is FQNEAQ in the germline V gene. The length of the CDR3 is 15 residues. V dropped 1 base and J dropped 12; count of bases not matched to a gene: 10. In DNA form, the CDR3 reads TGTGCCAGCAGCTTAGTGGGACTAGCCGCAAGCGGGCAGTTCTTC. This codes for CASSLVGLAASGQFF.

The chain links TRBV19 to TRBJ2-2, with 7 bases that match TRBD1. With V trimmed by 8 bases and J by 4 bases, 7 bases remained unmatched. The CDR3 is 14 residues long. Germline assignment: CDR1 LNHDA and CDR2 SQIVND (reference sequence). This chain's CDR3 is CASQGTAFTGELFF. The CDR3 DNA follows: TGTGCCAGTCAAGGGACAGCATTCACCGGGGAGCTGTTTTTT.

This chain links TRBV27 with TRBJ2-1; 12 bases map to TRBD2. J was trimmed by 4 bases and V by 5 bases; bases with no gene match: 15. The CDR3 totals 19 residues. Per the germline V gene, CDR1 is MNHEY and CDR2 is SMNVEV (reference sequence). The CDR3 nucleotides read TGTGCCAGCAGTCCGGATCGACTAGCGGGAGTTTTGGCGTACAATGAGCAGTTCTTC. It encodes CASSPDRLAGVLAYNEQFF.

The rearrangement joins TRBV7-2 to TRBJ1-5; D uncertain. The germline CDR1 and CDR2 sequences are SGHTA and FQGNSA. Trimming shortened V by 6 bases and J by 6 bases, and 15 bases separated the two germline ends. The CDR3 runs to 14 residues. The CDR3 DNA is TGTGCCAGCAGTCCTCCACCGGGGAGTCAGCCCCAGCATTTT. Amino acids: CASSPPPGSQPQHF. Complete variable domain (other parts from reference TRBV7-2 and TRBJ1-5): GAGVSQSPSNKVTEKGKDVELRCDPISGHTALYWYRQSLGQGLEFLIYFQGNSAPDKSGLPSDRFSAERTGGSVSTLTIQRTQQEDSAVYLCASSPPPGSQPQHFGDGTRLSIL.

The count of this clone is one. The rearrangement uses TRBV6-5 and TRBJ2-5; tentatively, D is TRBD2 (6 bases). The CDR3 totals 14 residues. Deletions cut 4 bases from V and 1 base from J, with 10 bases between. The germline CDR1 and CDR2 sequences are MNHEY and SVGAGI. The CDR3 DNA reads TGTGCCAGCAGTTCATCGACTAGCCAAGAGACCCAGTACTTC. The encoded protein is CASSSSTSQETQYF.

This rearrangement joins TRBV27 to TRBJ2-7, with D unclear. Germline CDR1 MNHEY, CDR2 SMNVEV (reference sequence). The CDR3 runs to 15 residues. V was clipped by 6 bases and J by 4 bases, with 19 bases between them. This chain's CDR3 is CASSLVRDSLYEQYF. The CDR3 nucleotides read TGTGCCAGCAGCTTGGTTCGAGATTCCTTGTACGAGCAGTACTTC.

The V gene is TRBV5-1, the J gene TRBJ2-3; 12 bases match TRBD2. Trimming took 1 base from V and 2 from J; bases not matched to a gene: 5. Germline CDR1 is SGHRS and CDR2 is YFSETQ. The CDR3 contains 17 residues. CDR3: CASSLPLAGGSTDTQYF. As DNA, the CDR3 is TGCGCCAGCAGCTTGCCACTAGCGGGAGGTTCCACAGATACGCAGTATTTT.

The chain employs TRBV28 and TRBJ1-1; the D is unclear. The CDR3 contains 13 residues. Germline CDR1 and CDR2: MDHEN and SYDVKM. V lost 6 bases and J 5 bases, leaving 13 bases between the germline ends. For the CDR3, the DNA is TGTGCCAGCAGACGGGCCCCGGGAACTGAAGCTTTCTTT. As protein: CASRRAPGTEAFF.